This TCR beta chain is from a study of Ad26.COV2.S vaccination and SARS-CoV-2 variants. Study-level information: Recipients of Ad26.COV2.S got it intramuscularly, once or twice 56 days apart.

As to treatment: roughly 18 received Ad26.COV2.S at low or high dose, single or two shots; roughly 5 received placebo; per-sample allocation not given. Specimen acquisition occurred on day 63 following the initial vaccine or placebo injection. This vaccine is an Ad26 vector that expresses the Wuhan-strain SARS-CoV-2 spike. Clones were read by immunoSEQ multiplex PCR, and TCRdb kept only the in-frame ones, dropping some. Among approximately 420,000 clones listed, around 85% were seen once. The material was peripheral blood, obtained in a trial of Ad26.COV2.S vaccine versus placebo. This TCR was recovered from a person between 18 and 65 years old who received the Ad26.COV2.S COVID-19 vaccine or a placebo.

The CDR3 DNA is TGTGCCAGCAGTCTTATTGGCCAGCCCCAGCATTTT. It yields the protein CASSLIGQPQHF. V usage is TRBV28 and J usage is TRBJ1-5, with unresolved D. Trimming shortened V by 5 bases and J by 7 bases, and 9 bases separated the two germline ends. This CDR3 has 12 amino acids. Per the germline V gene, CDR1 is MDHEN and CDR2 is SYDVKM. The complete variable domain, with remaining parts taken from reference TRBV28 and TRBJ1-5, reads DVKVTQSSRYLVKRTGEKVFLECVQDMDHENMFWYRQDPGLGLRLIYFSYDVKMKEKGDIPEGYSVSREKKERFSLILESASTNQTSMYLCASSLIGQPQHFGDGTRLSIL.